These T cell receptor beta chains were read from a single sample in a study of T-cell memory formation after mild COVID-19. Via MiXCR, TCRdb re-called the 5' RACE reads, giving one row per CDR3 protein. The table records around 80,000 distinct CDR3 sequences, 10% to 15% of them present only once. Specimen: PBMCs or a T cell subset sorted from them (not recorded which). These receptor sequences come from a man younger than 35 who had mild COVID-19 (a few samples of this study predate the infection). Cell type and time point are not known. Each CDR3 is given with its conserved first and last residue. The order of the fields is clone size, V gene, J gene, D gene, CDR3 DNA, CDR3 protein. D genes are given only for firm matches. Clone sizes are given selectively: once, few, many, or a class where the clone is expanded.

clone size: .
V gene: TRBV3-1
J gene: TRBJ1-5
D gene: TRBD1
CDR3 DNA: TGTGCCAGCAGCACAAACAGGGGTCGACAGCCCCAGCATTTT
CDR3 protein: CASSTNRGRQPQHF

clone size: many
V gene: TRBV7-9
J gene: TRBJ2-1
D gene: .
CDR3 DNA: TGTGCCAGCAGCTTAGTGGGACCCCCGGTGGATGAGCAGTTCTTC
CDR3 protein: CASSLVGPPVDEQFF

clone size: few
V gene: TRBV10-3
J gene: TRBJ2-7
D gene: .
CDR3 DNA: TGTGCCATCAGTGGAGTAGAGGGGAGCTCCTACGAGCAGTACTTC
CDR3 protein: CAISGVEGSSYEQYF

clone size: few
V gene: TRBV7-2
J gene: TRBJ1-1
D gene: .
CDR3 DNA: TGTGCCAGCAGCTTAGGGGTCGGACCCGAAGCTTTCTTT
CDR3 protein: CASSLGVGPEAFF

clone size: .
V gene: TRBV20-1
J gene: TRBJ2-5
D gene: TRBD2
CDR3 DNA: TGCAGTGCTAGAGATCGGCTAGCGGGGGGACAAGAGACCCAGTACTTC
CDR3 protein: CSARDRLAGGQETQYF

clone size: few
V gene: TRBV4-1
J gene: TRBJ2-2
D gene: .
CDR3 DNA: TGCGCCAGCAGTGTTAAACCGACTGATACCGGGGAGCTGTTTTTT
CDR3 protein: CASSVKPTDTGELFF

clone size: many
V gene: TRBV7-2
J gene: TRBJ2-3
D gene: .
CDR3 DNA: TGTGCCAGCAGCTTAGTTCGACTCGGGGAAGGGACAGATACGCAGTATTTT
CDR3 protein: CASSLVRLGEGTDTQYF

clone size: .
V gene: TRBV5-4
J gene: TRBJ1-2
D gene: .
CDR3 DNA: TGTGCCAGCAGCGAGGACGGGGATCCCAATGGCTACACCTTC
CDR3 protein: CASSEDGDPNGYTF

clone size: .
V gene: TRBV7-9
J gene: TRBJ2-3
D gene: .
CDR3 DNA: TGTGCCAGCAGCCCGACTAGGGCTAGCACAGATACGCAGTATTTT
CDR3 protein: CASSPTRASTDTQYF

clone size: few
V gene: TRBV29-1
J gene: TRBJ2-1
D gene: .
CDR3 DNA: TGCAGCGTTAACGGGAGAGAGTCCCCCGCCTCCTACAATGAGCAGTTCTTC
CDR3 protein: CSVNGRESPASYNEQFF

clone size: .
V gene: TRBV12-3/TRBV12-4
J gene: TRBJ2-6
D gene: TRBD1
CDR3 DNA: TGTGCCAGCAGTTTGGCAGGACAGGGTGAAAGCTCTGGGGCCAACGTCCTGACTTTC
CDR3 protein: CASSLAGQGESSGANVLTF

clone size: few
V gene: TRBV7-8
J gene: TRBJ2-1
D gene: .
CDR3 DNA: TGTGCCAGCAGCTCCACTACGGAGGAAGAGCAGTTCTTC
CDR3 protein: CASSSTTEEEQFF

clone size: few
V gene: TRBV6-2/TRBV6-3
J gene: TRBJ2-1
D gene: .
CDR3 DNA: TGTGCCAGCAGTGTAAGGGGCCCCTCCTACAATGAGCAGTTCTTC
CDR3 protein: CASSVRGPSYNEQFF

clone size: .
V gene: TRBV6-5
J gene: TRBJ2-2
D gene: TRBD2
CDR3 DNA: TGTGCCAGCAGTTACTCGGGACTAGCGACGAACACCGGGGAGCTGTTTTTT
CDR3 protein: CASSYSGLATNTGELFF

clone size: few
V gene: TRBV20-1
J gene: TRBJ1-1
D gene: TRBD1
CDR3 DNA: TGCAGTGCCCCCGGACAGGGAGCTGAAGCTTTCTTT
CDR3 protein: CSAPGQGAEAFF

clone size: .
V gene: TRBV6-2/TRBV6-3
J gene: TRBJ2-7
D gene: .
CDR3 DNA: TGTGCCAGCAGGGACACGGAGCTCTACTACGAGCAGTACTTC
CDR3 protein: CASRDTELYYEQYF

clone size: few
V gene: TRBV7-9
J gene: TRBJ1-1
D gene: TRBD1
CDR3 DNA: TGTGCCAGCAGCTTCTTCTTCTCTGGGACAGGGTCTAAAGCAATGGACACTGAAGCTTTCTTT
CDR3 protein: CASSFFFSGTGSKAMDTEAFF

clone size: .
V gene: TRBV4-2
J gene: TRBJ1-1
D gene: .
CDR3 DNA: TGTGCCAGCAGCCAAGATTTGGGGGGCACTGAAGCTTTCTTT
CDR3 protein: CASSQDLGGTEAFF

clone size: few
V gene: TRBV7-9
J gene: TRBJ2-2
D gene: .
CDR3 DNA: TGTGCCAGCAGCCTACCACCCCGGACAGGGAGGGCCGGGGAGCTGTTTTTT
CDR3 protein: CASSLPPRTGRAGELFF

clone size: few
V gene: TRBV4-2
J gene: TRBJ2-1
D gene: TRBD2
CDR3 DNA: TGTGCCAGCAGCCGGGGAACTAGCGAATCCTACAATGAGCAGTTCTTC
CDR3 protein: CASSRGTSESYNEQFF

clone size: .
V gene: TRBV5-6
J gene: TRBJ2-5
D gene: TRBD2
CDR3 DNA: TGTGCCAGCAGCTTGGGTAGACTAGCGGGGCAAGAGACCCAGTACTTC
CDR3 protein: CASSLGRLAGQETQYF

clone size: .
V gene: TRBV5-1
J gene: TRBJ1-5
D gene: .
CDR3 DNA: TGCGCCAGCAGCTTGGATTTAGGGGCTCAGCCCCAGCATTTT
CDR3 protein: CASSLDLGAQPQHF